This entry features one T cell receptor delta chain sequence. The antigen remains undetermined. Other DNA variants within this sample encode the same CDR3. This sample was taken from a study of Vδ1+ human thymocytes. Study-level results: Unlike peripheral blood Vdelta1+ controls, thymic delta-chain sequences included 15% to 25% Vdelta2 and few Vdelta3. In the thymus, TRG and TRD repertoires looked highly polyclonal with Gaussian CDR3 lengths. Bulk repertoire data may be misinterpreted because of unexpected Vdelta2 sequences.

Sequences come from RNA converted to cDNA by reverse transcription. CDR3 amplicons came from multiplex PCR with pooled V-gene forward and constant-region reverse primers. TCRdb fed the multiplex PCR reads to CATT. The sample yields 70,000 or so delta-chain clones, 30% to 40% seen once. The germline gives CDR1 TSWWSYY, CDR2 QGS. V shed 3 bases, J shed 0 bases, and the junction held 10 bases outside the gene matches. The CDR3 is made up of 17 amino acids. Alphabeta T cells were depleted, then CD3+ Vdelta1+ Vdelta2- thymocytes were FACS-sorted. Sorted Vdelta1+ thymocytes were about 98% to 99.6% pure. The sample consisted of Vdelta1+ gamma-delta thymocytes from the thymus. The subset was: FACS-sorted CD3+ TCRalphabeta- TCRVdelta1+ TCRVdelta2- thymocytes. This clonotype was sampled from a boy in the first two years of life who had congenital heart surgery. This chain joins TRDV1 and TRDJ1, with 7 nucleotides matching TRDD3. The CDR3 sequence: CALGEHWGIPYTDKLIF. CDR3 in DNA: TGTGCTCTTGGGGAGCACTGGGGTATCCCGTACACCGATAAACTCATCTTT.